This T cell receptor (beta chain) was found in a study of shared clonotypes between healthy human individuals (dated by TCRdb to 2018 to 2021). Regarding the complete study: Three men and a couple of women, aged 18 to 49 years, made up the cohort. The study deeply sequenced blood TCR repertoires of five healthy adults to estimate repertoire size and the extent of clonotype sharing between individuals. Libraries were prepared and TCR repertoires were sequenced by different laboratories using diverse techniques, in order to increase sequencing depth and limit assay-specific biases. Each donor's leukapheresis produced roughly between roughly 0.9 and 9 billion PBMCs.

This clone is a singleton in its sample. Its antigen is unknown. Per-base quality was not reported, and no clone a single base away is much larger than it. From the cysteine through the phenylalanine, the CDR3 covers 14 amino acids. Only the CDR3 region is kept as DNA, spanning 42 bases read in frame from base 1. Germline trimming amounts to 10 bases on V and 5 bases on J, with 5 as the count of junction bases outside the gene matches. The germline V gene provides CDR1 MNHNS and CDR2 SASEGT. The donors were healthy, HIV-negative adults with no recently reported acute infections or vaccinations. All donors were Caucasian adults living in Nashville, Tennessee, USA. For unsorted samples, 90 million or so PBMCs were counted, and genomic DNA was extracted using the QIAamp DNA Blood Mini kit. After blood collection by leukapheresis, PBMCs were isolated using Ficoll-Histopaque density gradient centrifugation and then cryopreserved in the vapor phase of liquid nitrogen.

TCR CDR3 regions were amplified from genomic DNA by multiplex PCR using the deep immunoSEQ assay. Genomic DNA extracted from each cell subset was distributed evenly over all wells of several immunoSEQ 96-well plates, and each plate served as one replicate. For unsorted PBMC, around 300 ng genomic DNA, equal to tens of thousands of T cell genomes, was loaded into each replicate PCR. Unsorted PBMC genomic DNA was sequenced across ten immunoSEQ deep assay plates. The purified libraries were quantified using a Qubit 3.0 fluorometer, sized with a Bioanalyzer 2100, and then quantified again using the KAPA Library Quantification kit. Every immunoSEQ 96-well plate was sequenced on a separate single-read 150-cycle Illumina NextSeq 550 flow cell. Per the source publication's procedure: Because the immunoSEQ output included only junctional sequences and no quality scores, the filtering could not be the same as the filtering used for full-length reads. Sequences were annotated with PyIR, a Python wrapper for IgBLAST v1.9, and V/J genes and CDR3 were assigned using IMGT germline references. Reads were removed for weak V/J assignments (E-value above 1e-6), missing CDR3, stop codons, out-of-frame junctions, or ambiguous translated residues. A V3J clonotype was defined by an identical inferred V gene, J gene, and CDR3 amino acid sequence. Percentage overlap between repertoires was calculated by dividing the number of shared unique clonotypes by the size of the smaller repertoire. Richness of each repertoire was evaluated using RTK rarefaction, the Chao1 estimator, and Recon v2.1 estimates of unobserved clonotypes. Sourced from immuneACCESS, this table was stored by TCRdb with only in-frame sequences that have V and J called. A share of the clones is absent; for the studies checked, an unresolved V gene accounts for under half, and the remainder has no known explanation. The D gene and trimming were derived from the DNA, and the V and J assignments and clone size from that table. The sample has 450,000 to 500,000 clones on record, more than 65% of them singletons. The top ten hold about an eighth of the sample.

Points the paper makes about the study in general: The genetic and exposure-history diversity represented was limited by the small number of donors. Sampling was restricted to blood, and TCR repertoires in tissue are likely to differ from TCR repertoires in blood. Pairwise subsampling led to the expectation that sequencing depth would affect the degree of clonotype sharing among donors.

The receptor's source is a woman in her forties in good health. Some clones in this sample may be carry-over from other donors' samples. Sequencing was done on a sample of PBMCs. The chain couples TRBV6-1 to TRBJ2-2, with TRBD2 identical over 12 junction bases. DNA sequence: TGTGCCACTCTAGCGGGAGGGGGTACCGGGGAGCTGTTTTTT. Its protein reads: CATLAGGGTGELFF.